Each of the 25 T cell receptor beta chains below was sequenced from the same sample in a study of CD8+ T cells in alopecia areata. Extraction of RNA preceded its reverse transcription into cDNA, which served as the sequencing template. The data were produced by immunoSEQ multiplex PCR, yet TCRdb's version contains in-frame clones alone and is incomplete. The data show 150,000 to 200,000 clones, roughly 53% seen once. Specified treatment: oral pan-JAK inhibitor, 5-10 mg twice daily. This material consisted of CD8+ T cells sorted from blood, taken at week 24, from a patient treated with tofacitinib. These receptors originate from a human donor with alopecia areata.

The chain has TRBV10-3 and TRBJ2-3, with D unresolved. This CDR3 region has 15 residues. Trimming took 7 bases from V and 2 from J, leaving 16 bases between them. Per germline, CDR1 ENHRY and CDR2 SYGVKD. The CDR3 DNA sequence: TGTGCCATCAAGATGGATGTTGACTCCACAGATACGCAGTATTTT. This sequence encodes CAIKMDVDSTDTQYF.

The V and J genes are TRBV4-1 and TRBJ1-1; D is uncertain. The V gene's germline CDR1 is MGHRA and CDR2 YSYEKL. V lost 4 bases and J lost 1, with 10 bases in between. The CDR3 runs to 14 residues. The CDR3 spells CASSRSGSNTEAFF. CDR3 nucleotides: TGCGCCAGCAGCCGATCCGGCTCGAACACTGAAGCTTTCTTT.

The chain is built from TRBV7-9 and TRBJ2-5; D remains ambiguous. CDR3 length: 13 residues. CDR1 and CDR2 (germline): SEHNR, FQNEAQ (reference sequence). Trimming took 6 bases from V and 2 from J, leaving 10 bases between them. The CDR3 region is CASSPLAQETQYF. The DNA for the CDR3 is TGTGCCAGCAGTCCTTTGGCACAAGAGACCCAGTACTTC. Complete variable domain (other parts from reference TRBV7-9 and TRBJ2-5): DTGVSQNPRHKITKRGQNVTFRCDPISEHNRLYWYRQTLGQGPEFLTYFQNEAQLEKSRLLSDRFSAERPKGSFSTLEIQRTEQGDSAMYLCASSPLAQETQYFGPGTRLLVL.

This chain joins TRBV5-1 and TRBJ2-1, with D possibly matching TRBD1 (6 bases). V lost 6 bases to trimming and J lost 7 bases, with 14 bases between them. This CDR3 region has 13 residues. The germline V gene encodes CDR1 SGHRS and CDR2 YFSETQ. The DNA of the CDR3 is TGCGCCAGCAATCACCAAGGGGGTAATGAGCAGTTCTTC. Translated, it gives CASNHQGGNEQFF.

The sample holds a few counts of this clone. The chain is built from TRBV15 and TRBJ2-1, with D unclear. Germline V CDR1 and CDR2: LNHNV, YYDKDF (reference sequence). The length of the CDR3 is 12 residues. The V end was cut by 0 bases, the J end by 10 bases, with 7 bases between. The CDR3 DNA follows: TGTGCCACCAGCAGAGAAGAGACAGAGCAGTTCTTC. It yields the protein CATSREETEQFF.

For the CDR3, the DNA is TGTGCCAGCAGTGAAGCGGGAAAGCAGTTCTTC. Translated, it gives CASSEAGKQFF. The V gene is TRBV2, the J gene TRBJ2-1; D ambiguous. CDR3 size: 11 residues. V lost 0 bases, J lost 11 bases, and 5 bases lay in between. CDR1 and CDR2 from the germline V gene are SNHLY and FYNNEI.

The rearrangement links TRBV15 to TRBJ2-1; 12 nucleotides match TRBD2. This CDR3 is built from 16 residues. Germline trimming cut 5 bases from V and 9 bases from J; bases unmatched to any gene: 11. Germline V gene sequence: CDR1 LNHNV, CDR2 YYDKDF (reference sequence). CDR3 nucleotides: TGTGCCACCAGCTTCGACCTAGCGGGGGGGCTGGTTGAGCAGTTCTTC. It is translated as CATSFDLAGGLVEQFF.

About this clone: Sequence at one end of the junction differs from germline and may be a read error. The V and J genes are TRBV13 and TRBJ2-7; TRBD2 is a possible D gene (6 bases). Germline CDR1 is PRHDT and CDR2 is FYEKMQ (reference sequence). The CDR3 has 12 residues. In DNA, the CDR3 is TGTGCCAGCAGCTTAGGCCGCGGGGATCCCCTCTTC. Its protein is CASSLGRGDPLF.

This chain joins TRBV7-9 and TRBJ1-4; 8 bases fit TRBD1. Germline V CDR1 and CDR2: SEHNR, FQNEAQ (reference sequence). V was clipped by 5 bases and J by 10 bases; unmatched bases: 3. This CDR3 is built from 12 residues. The CDR3 protein is CASSDDRGKLFF. As DNA, the CDR3 is TGTGCCAGCAGCGACGACAGGGGAAAACTGTTTTTT.

The chain links TRBV15 to TRBJ2-3; TRBD1 agrees at 9 bases. This CDR3 is built from 16 residues. V trimming: 2 bases; J trimming: 3 bases; junction bases outside the gene matches: 6. From germline, CDR1 is LNHNV and CDR2 YYDKDF (reference sequence). Here the CDR3 DNA reads TGTGCCACCAGCAGATCTGGACAGGGGTCGACAGATACGCAGTATTTT. Translation gives CATSRSGQGSTDTQYF.

This clone was seen more than once but under ten times. The genes are TRBV27 and TRBJ2-5, with unresolved D. Per germline, CDR1 MNHEY and CDR2 SMNVEV (reference sequence). CDR3 length: 15 amino acids. V was trimmed by 6 bases and J by 6 bases, leaving 20 bases between them. CDR3 coding DNA: TGTGCCAGCAGCCGTACGGGCCGCGTAGTAAAGACCCAGTACTTC. It specifies CASSRTGRVVKTQYF.

This clone has only a few counts. The rearrangement uses TRBV6-5 and TRBJ1-6; maybe TRBD1 (5 bases). The germline gives CDR1 MNHEY, CDR2 SVGAGI. Trimming took off 5 bases at V and 9 bases at J, with 14 bases between the two ends. The CDR3 loop spans 14 amino acids. The chain's CDR3 is CASSPEVGGSPLHF. Written as DNA, the CDR3 is TGTGCCAGCAGTCCAGAAGTTGGGGGTTCACCCCTCCACTTT.

The chain recombines TRBV6-6 with TRBJ2-5; 8 bases agree with TRBD1. After removal of 6 bases from V and 3 bases from J, the junction contained 6 bases not matched to a gene. CDR1 and CDR2 (germline): MNHNY, SVGAGI (reference sequence). The CDR3 consists of 14 residues. The chain's CDR3 is CASSSDRGEETQYF. CDR3 in DNA: TGTGCCAGCAGCAGCGACAGGGGAGAAGAGACCCAGTACTTC.

This clone appeared a single time. CDR3 residues: CASRLAGGLQETQYF. CDR3 nucleotide sequence: TGTGCCAGCAGACTAGCGGGGGGTCTACAAGAGACCCAGTACTTC. The V call is TRBV6-4, the J call TRBJ2-5, with 12 bases aligning to TRBD2. Trimming cost V 6 bases and J 2 bases; bases outside gene matches: 4. This CDR3 has 15 residues. Looked up from germline, CDR1 is MRHNA and CDR2 is SNTAGT.

The chain carries TRBV30 and TRBJ1-1; a weak D match, TRBD1 (5 bases). Germline values: CDR1 GTSNPN, CDR2 SVGIG (reference sequence). V gave up 1 base and J gave up 1 base, with 10 bases separating them. The CDR3 spans 14 residues. The CDR3, as DNA: TGTGCCTGGAGTGGTGGGGCATGGAACACTGAAGCTTTCTTT. This codes for CAWSGGAWNTEAFF.

The chain recombines TRBV5-4 with TRBJ1-2; D remains unclear. This CDR3 is built from 15 residues. Trimming stripped 0 bases from V and 3 bases from J, with 12 bases between. The germline V gene has CDR1 SGHNT and CDR2 YYREEE (reference sequence). The chain's CDR3 is CASSLADTLYYGYTF. The CDR3 DNA reads as TGTGCCAGCAGCTTGGCTGACACACTTTACTATGGCTACACCTTC.

There are a few counts of this clone. The V gene is TRBV29-1, the J gene TRBJ1-1, with D tentatively TRBD1 (6 bases). CDR3 length equals 15 residues. Germline-derived CDR1 and CDR2 are SQVTM and ANQGSEA. V dropped 6 bases and J dropped 1 base, with 18 bases sitting between them. CDR3 loop: CSVARAGEANTEAFF. CDR3 nucleotides: TGCAGCGTCGCTCGGGCAGGGGAGGCGAACACTGAAGCTTTCTTT.

The gene calls are TRBV4-1 and TRBJ2-1; D is unresolved. The germline V gene encodes CDR1 MGHRA and CDR2 YSYEKL. Trimming took off 2 bases at V and 2 bases at J, with 13 bases between the two ends. CDR3 length equals 16 residues. DNA for the CDR3: TGCGCCAGCAGCCAAAGGTGGAGTCTTCCCTACAATGAGCAGTTCTTC. As protein: CASSQRWSLPYNEQFF.

The chain employs TRBV6-5 and TRBJ2-5; 9 bases are a match to TRBD2. The ends lost 2 bases at V and 4 bases at J; junction bases unmatched: 8. The CDR3 consists of 16 residues. Germline-derived CDR1 and CDR2 are MNHEY and SVGAGI. As DNA, the CDR3 is TGTGCCAGCAGTTACCCCGGTGCGGGGGGGTCAGAGACCCAGTACTTC. Amino acids: CASSYPGAGGSETQYF.

This clone was recorded a few times. Written as DNA, the CDR3 is TGTGCCTCTAAAGGACAGGGCCCGAACACCGGGGAGCTGTTTTTT. It specifies CASKGQGPNTGELFF. This chain connects TRBV30 to TRBJ2-2; 8 bases line up with TRBD1. The V and J ends lost 7 bases and 0 bases, in that order; junction bases with no gene match: 7. This CDR3 region has 15 residues. Germline values: CDR1 GTSNPN, CDR2 SVGIG (reference sequence). Variable domain in full (rest from reference TRBV30 and TRBJ2-2): SQTIHQWPATLVQPVGSPLSLECTVEGTSNPNLYWYRQAAGRGLQLLFYSVGIGQISSEVPQNLSASRPQDRQFILSSKKLLLSDSGFYLCASKGQGPNTGELFFGEGSRLTVL.

This chain joins TRBV2 and TRBJ2-1, with 9 bases fitting TRBD2. CDR1 and CDR2 from the germline V gene are SNHLY and FYNNEI. This CDR3 has 15 amino acids. The junction had 3 bases not matched to a gene; V was cut back by 3 bases and J by 3 bases. For the CDR3, the DNA is TGTGCCAGCAGTGATCTAGCGGGGTTCTACAATGAGCAGTTCTTC. It specifies CASSDLAGFYNEQFF.

The CDR3 DNA is TGTGCCACCACCGCGGGATTAGATACGCAGTATTTT. Protein product: CATTAGLDTQYF. The chain recombines TRBV6-6 with TRBJ2-3; D may be TRBD2 (6 bases). The CDR3 is 12 amino acids. Germline V gene sequence: CDR1 MNHNY, CDR2 SVGAGI (reference sequence). V was pared by 10 bases and J by 5 bases, with 13 bases between.

This chain links TRBV27 with TRBJ2-7; tentatively, D is TRBD2 (6 bases). Germline values: CDR1 MNHEY, CDR2 SMNVEV (reference sequence). Between the trimmed V and J ends, which lost 3 bases and 6 bases, there was a span of 12 bases. The CDR3 length is 13 residues. For the CDR3, the DNA is TGTGCCAGCAGTTTGGGAGGTTCAGGCGAGCAGTACTTC. It translates to CASSLGGSGEQYF.

The chain uses TRBV6-4 and TRBJ2-2; D might be TRBD1 (5 bases). V was trimmed by 5 bases and J by 6 bases, leaving 10 bases between them. Looked up from germline, CDR1 is MRHNA and CDR2 is SNTAGT. The length of the CDR3 is 13 residues. The CDR3 sequence is CASSKTESGELFF. The CDR3 DNA follows: TGTGCCAGCAGTAAGACAGAATCCGGGGAGCTGTTTTTT.

The chain recombines TRBV20-1 with TRBJ2-3; unclear D gene. V was trimmed by 0 bases and J by 8 bases, leaving 3 bases between them. The CDR3 totals 10 residues. Per germline, CDR1 DFQATT and CDR2 SNEGSKA (reference sequence). CDR3 nucleotide sequence: TGCAGTGCTAGAGACGGTACGCAGTATTTT. Residues: CSARDGTQYF.